The TCR beta chain under discussion was sequenced for a study of shared clonotypes between healthy human individuals (dated by TCRdb to about 2020). For context, the study as a whole: Three men and two women, aged 18 to 49 years, made up the cohort. Each donor's leukapheresis produced roughly between roughly 0.94 and 9.5 billion PBMCs. For each donor, CD4 naive and CD4 memory were each given three plates, CD8 naive was given two plates, and CD8 memory was given one plate. The study deeply sequenced blood TCR repertoires of about 5 healthy adults to estimate repertoire size and the extent of clonotype sharing between individuals. Libraries were prepared and TCR repertoires were sequenced by different laboratories using diverse techniques, in order to increase sequencing depth and limit assay-specific biases. Beyond this particular receptor, the publication reports: When several donors were compared, the shared fraction of clonotypes was around 5% for naive CD4, about 4% for naive CD8, 2.3% for memory CD4, and 0.3% to 0.5% for memory CD8. Even with the large sequencing depth, rarefaction of the sorted-subset datasets indicated that sequencing was incomplete. The genetic and exposure-history diversity represented was limited by the small number of donors. Only blood was sampled, and tissue TCR repertoires likely differ from those in blood. Naive subsets generally had larger estimated clonotype richness than memory subsets did. Clonotypes shared by all four sorted-subset donors showed higher generation probabilities than non-shared clonotypes. Pairwise subsampling led to the expectation that sequencing depth would affect the degree of clonotype sharing among donors.

Notes on this clone: Its binding antigen is unknown. Base quality data are lacking; no much larger clone is found one base away.

Donors were healthy HIV-negative adults with no recently reported acute infections or vaccinations. Every donor was a Caucasian adult residing in Nashville, Tennessee, USA. CD4+ T cells were enriched by magnetic negative selection, after which naive cells were positively selected on CD45RA and the negative fraction was taken as the memory subset. Blood was obtained by leukapheresis, after which PBMCs were separated by Ficoll-Histopaque density gradient centrifugation and cryopreserved in liquid nitrogen vapor phase. Analytical flow cytometry was used to check the purity and quantity of every magnetically sorted T cell population. Each sorted fraction had its genomic DNA isolated and then quantified by UV absorbance on a Nanodrop 2000c. Cut back by 0 bases and 5 bases, the V and J ends lie 4 bases apart. Looking up the germline V gene yields CDR1 MNHEY and CDR2 SVGAGI. Including cysteine and phenylalanine, the CDR3 has 12 amino acids. Only the CDR3 part of the read is kept: 36 bases, read in frame from the first base.

Using the deep immunoSEQ assay, TCR CDR3 regions were amplified from genomic DNA by multiplex PCR. Extracted genomic DNA from each cell subset was distributed evenly across all wells of several immunoSEQ 96-well plates, and each plate was treated as a replicate. For sorted subsets, each replicate PCR was loaded with roughly 200 ng genomic DNA, equivalent to 30,000 or so T cell genomes. The purified libraries were quantified using a Qubit 3.0 fluorometer, sized with a Bioanalyzer 2100, and then quantified again using the KAPA Library Quantification kit. Every immunoSEQ 96-well plate was sequenced on a separate single-read 150-cycle Illumina NextSeq 550 flow cell. In the paper's pipeline: The immunoSEQ output contained only junctional sequences without quality scores, so filtering could not match that applied to full-length reads. To assign V/J genes and CDR3, sequences were annotated using PyIR, a Python wrapper for IgBLAST v1.9, with IMGT germline references. Reads with weak V/J assignments (E-value above 1e-6), missing CDR3, stop codons, out-of-frame junctions, or ambiguous translated residues were removed. V3J clonotypes were defined as sequences sharing the same inferred V gene, J gene, and CDR3 amino acid sequence. To compute the percentage overlap between repertoires, the number of shared unique clonotypes was divided by the size of the smaller repertoire. Three approaches were used to assess repertoire richness: RTK rarefaction, the Chao1 estimator, and Recon v2.1 estimates of unobserved clonotypes. Generation probabilities for all TCRbeta clonotypes obtained by the gDNA method from a handful of donors were computed using OLGA. TCRdb stores this immuneACCESS table with in-frame sequences only. Part of the clones is absent; in the studies checked, under half of the shortfall reflects unresolved V genes, and no reason is known for the rest. D and trimming were read from the DNA, whereas the V and J calls and clone size are those reported in that table. The sample table contains approximately 500,000 clones; only one count was recorded for around 96% of them. The top ten clones comprise approximately 0.06% of the sample.

The sequenced material came from naive CD4+ T cells sorted from blood. The sample's cell subset or site, from its label and the paper: CD45RA+ positively selected. The sequence came from a woman in her thirties in good health. Recombination joined TRBV6-5 with TRBJ1-1; the D segment cannot be called with confidence. Here is the DNA: TGTGCCAGCAGTTACTCGGCGACTGAAGCTTTCTTT. It translates as CASSYSATEAFF.